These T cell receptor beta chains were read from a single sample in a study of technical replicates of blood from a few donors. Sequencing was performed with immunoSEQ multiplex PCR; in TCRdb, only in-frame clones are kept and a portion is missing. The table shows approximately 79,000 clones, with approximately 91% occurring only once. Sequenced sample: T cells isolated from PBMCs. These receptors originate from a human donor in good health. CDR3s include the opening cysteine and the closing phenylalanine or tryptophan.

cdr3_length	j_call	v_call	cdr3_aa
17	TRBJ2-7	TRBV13	CASSFLPPDRGLYEQYF
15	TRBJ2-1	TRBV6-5	CASSPRTGRGNEQFF
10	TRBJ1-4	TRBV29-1	CSGLEEKLFF
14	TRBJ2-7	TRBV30	CAWSVFSGSVEQYF
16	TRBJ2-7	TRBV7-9	CASSLSAGTGGYEQYF
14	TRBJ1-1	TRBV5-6	CASSLEQGAGEAFF
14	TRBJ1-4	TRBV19	CASSPTVTNEKLFF
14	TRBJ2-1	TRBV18	CASSPEGDRNEQFF
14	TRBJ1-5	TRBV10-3	CAISDSQIHQPQHF
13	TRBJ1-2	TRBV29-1	CSVVGTGNYGYTF
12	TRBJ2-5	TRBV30	CAWAVTQETQYF
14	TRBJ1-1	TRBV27	CASSLKTGPYGAFF
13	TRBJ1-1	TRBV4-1	CASSPRGETEAFF
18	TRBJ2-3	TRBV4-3	CASSQETLLAGGTDTQYF
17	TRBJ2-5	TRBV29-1	CSVELLTGRHAMETQYF
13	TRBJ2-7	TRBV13	CASSSTTGDEQYF
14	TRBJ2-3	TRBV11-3	CASSMGPESDTQYF
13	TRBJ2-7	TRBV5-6	CASSPGLPYEQYF
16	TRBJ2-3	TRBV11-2	CASSLAGGGETDTQYF
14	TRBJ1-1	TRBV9	CASSSQTGNTEAFF
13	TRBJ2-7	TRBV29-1	CSVIGDSRYEQYF
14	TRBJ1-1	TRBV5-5	CASSLAYMNTEAFF
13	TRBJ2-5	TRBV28	CATTPWSWETQYF
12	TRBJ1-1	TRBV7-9	CASSPENTEAFF
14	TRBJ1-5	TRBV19	CASSIDRESGPQHF
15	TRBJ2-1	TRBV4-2	CASSLTGTKGNEQFF
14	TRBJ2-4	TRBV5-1	CASSPEREGAIQYF
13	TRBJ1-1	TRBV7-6	CASSLRGNTEAFF